The 32 T cell receptor beta chains in this list originate from one sample, sequenced in a study of T cells after yellow fever vaccination. From the 5' RACE reads, TCRdb called clonotypes with MiXCR, one entry per CDR3 protein. The data show nearly 550,000 distinct CDR3 sequences, with 19% seen just once and roughly an eighth held by the top ten. Sequenced here: PBMCs, sampled 15 days after the yellow fever booster vaccination. The origin of the receptors is a man aged 25-45 years who received the YFV17D yellow fever vaccine.

This chain uses TRBV5-1 with TRBJ2-2; D not certain. This CDR3 is 13 amino acids long. V was clipped by 6 bases and J by 1 base, with 7 bases between them. Germline CDR1 SGHRS, CDR2 YFSETQ. This chain's CDR3 is CASTWGNTGELFF. CDR3 in DNA: TGCGCCAGCACCTGGGGGAACACCGGGGAGCTGTTTTTT.

This clonotype was counted only a few times. The chain joins TRBV15 to TRBJ2-7, with TRBD2 matching 8 bases. The CDR3 has 13 residues. Germline loops: CDR1 LNHNV, CDR2 YYDKDF (reference sequence). The junction had 3 bases not matched to a gene; V was cut back by 5 bases and J by 3 bases. The CDR3, as DNA: TGTGCCACCAGCGCTGCGGGGGGCTACGAGCAGTACTTC. As protein: CATSAAGGYEQYF.

The chain couples TRBV10-3 to TRBJ2-7, with 11 bases matching TRBD2. The V gene end was trimmed by 8 bases and the J gene end by 1 base; junction bases not matched to a gene: 10. Germline V gene data show CDR1 as ENHRY and CDR2 as SYGVKD. The CDR3 extends over 16 amino acids. CDR3 nucleotides: TGTGCCATCTCGACTAGCGGGGAAAGACAGTCCTACGAGCAGTACTTC. This encodes CAISTSGERQSYEQYF.

This clonotype was found a few times. The chain joins TRBV5-5 to TRBJ1-5; unclear D gene. The CDR3 length is 13 residues. Germline CDR1 reads SGHKS; CDR2 reads YYEKEE (reference sequence). Deletions cut 0 bases from V and 7 bases from J, with 8 bases between. This CDR3 reads CASSLGELQPQHF. As DNA, the CDR3 is TGTGCCAGCAGCTTGGGTGAGTTACAGCCCCAGCATTTT. Full variable domain (outside the CDR3, taken from reference TRBV5-5 and TRBJ1-5): DAGVTQSPTHLIKTRGQQVTLRCSPISGHKSVSWYQQVLGQGPQFIFQYYEKEERGRGNFPDRFSARQFPNYSSELNVNALLLGDSALYLCASSLGELQPQHFGDGTRLSIL.

This clonotype was recorded a few times. The V gene is TRBV27, the J gene TRBJ2-2; 14 bases map to TRBD2. The junction had 4 bases not matched to a gene; V was cut back by 3 bases and J by 4 bases. CDR3 length equals 17 residues. Looked up from germline, CDR1 is MNHEY and CDR2 is SMNVEV (reference sequence). The CDR3 DNA sequence: TGTGCCAGCAGTTTGCCCGGACTAGCGGGAGGCACCGGGGAGCTGTTTTTT. This gives the protein CASSLPGLAGGTGELFF.

This clonotype showed up many times. The rearrangement links TRBV5-1 to TRBJ2-3; TRBD1 matches 9 bases. CDR3 length equals 14 residues. Germline lookup yields CDR1 SGHRS and CDR2 YFSETQ. V was clipped by 0 bases and J by 5 bases; unmatched bases: 1. The CDR3 DNA reads TGCGCCAGCAGCTTGGGACAGGGGGTAGATACGCAGTATTTT. Its translation: CASSLGQGVDTQYF.

This clonotype was seen many times. This sequence joins TRBV20-1 and TRBJ2-1; D is unclear. Germline CDR1 DFQATT, CDR2 SNEGSKA (reference sequence). Trimming cost V 3 bases and J 7 bases, with 10 bases left between them. There are 12 residues in the CDR3. The chain's CDR3 is CSASNMGNEQFF. The CDR3 DNA reads as TGCAGTGCTAGCAACATGGGAAATGAGCAGTTCTTC.

CDR3 coding DNA: TGTGCCAGCAGTTCTCTAGCGGGAGGGCCCGCAGATACGCAGTATTTT. This encodes CASSSLAGGPADTQYF. The chain couples TRBV6-5 to TRBJ2-3; 12 nucleotides align to TRBD2. Germline values: CDR1 MNHEY, CDR2 SVGAGI. The CDR3 has 16 amino acids. The junction had 6 bases not matched to a gene; V was cut back by 4 bases and J by 4 bases.

Only a few counts were recorded for this clonotype. The genes are TRBV5-1 and TRBJ2-2; D not certain. Deletions cut 4 bases from V and 5 bases from J, with 9 bases between. The CDR3 loop spans 13 amino acids. Germline V gene lookup returns CDR1 SGHRS and CDR2 YFSETQ. CDR3 DNA: TGCGCCAGCAGCATCGAACGGACCGGGGAGCTGTTTTTT. Translated, it gives CASSIERTGELFF.

The chain uses TRBV7-9 and TRBJ2-7; possible D gene TRBD2, 6 bases. V was cut by 1 base and J by 5 bases, with 12 bases left in between. The length of the CDR3 is 14 residues. The V gene's germline CDR1 is SEHNR and CDR2 FQNEAQ (reference sequence). The CDR3 DNA sequence: TGTGCCAGCAGCTTAGGAAGTTGGGGGGACGAGCAGTACTTC. It is translated as CASSLGSWGDEQYF.

This clonotype was detected only a few times. The genes are TRBV7-9 and TRBJ2-1, with D possibly matching TRBD2 (6 bases). V lost 2 bases and J 4 bases, leaving 9 bases between the germline ends. The germline V gene encodes CDR1 SEHNR and CDR2 FQNEAQ (reference sequence). CDR3 length: 14 residues. CDR3 DNA sequence: TGTGCCAGCAGCTTAACGGGACTTTACAATGAGCAGTTCTTC. It is translated as CASSLTGLYNEQFF.

This clonotype occurred a few times. V and J are TRBV6-2 or TRBV6-3 and TRBJ2-1; D unclear. CDR1 MNHEY and CDR2 SVGEGT come from the germline V gene. The CDR3 runs to 12 residues. V lost 6 bases, J lost 8 bases, and 11 bases lay in between. CDR3 amino acids: CASSPSVDEQFF. The DNA for the CDR3 is TGTGCCAGCAGCCCCAGCGTGGATGAGCAGTTCTTC.

The chain combines TRBV15 with TRBJ2-1; 10 nucleotides align to TRBD2. The CDR3 is 15 residues long. With 1 base clipped from V and 9 bases from J, the junction kept 6 bases outside the gene matches. CDR1 and CDR2 (germline): LNHNV, YYDKDF (reference sequence). CDR3 nucleotides: TGTGCCACCAGCAGAGGACTAGCGGGTTTTCCTGAGCAGTTCTTC. It specifies CATSRGLAGFPEQFF.

The V call is TRBV20-1, the J call TRBJ2-5; D call uncertain. Germline CDR1 DFQATT, CDR2 SNEGSKA (reference sequence). The CDR3 spans 12 residues. The ends were cut back, 3 bases at V and 2 bases at J, with 7 bases in the middle. Written as DNA, the CDR3 is TGCAGTGCTAGGTTTCAGCAAGAGACCCAGTACTTC. Protein: CSARFQQETQYF.

This clonotype turned up a few times. This chain joins TRBV5-1 and TRBJ2-1, with 12 positions matching TRBD2. With V trimmed by 4 bases and J by 4 bases, 6 bases remained unmatched. CDR1 is SGHRS, CDR2 YFSETQ, per germline. The CDR3 is 16 amino acids. For the CDR3, the DNA is TGCGCCAGCAGCGTTCCGGGACTAGCGGGTTACAATGAGCAGTTCTTC. Translation gives CASSVPGLAGYNEQFF.

The CDR3 coding sequence is TGTGCCAGCCCACTCGGGCGAGGGCCCCGAGGCACTGAAGCTTTCTTT. The encoded protein is CASPLGRGPRGTEAFF. J is TRBJ1-1 and V is TRBV27; no clear D gene. This CDR3 has 16 residues. Germline V gives CDR1 MNHEY, CDR2 SMNVEV (reference sequence). V lost 8 bases and J 4 bases, leaving 23 bases between the germline ends.

Notes on this clonotype: At one boundary the junction diverges from the germline segment, which might be a read error. CDR3 sequence reads: CASSLGGQSLFGANVLTF. CDR3 sequence (DNA): TGTGCTAGCAGCTTAGGGGGACAGTCCCTTTTTGGGGCCAACGTCCTGACTTTC. This rearrangement joins TRBV7-7 to TRBJ2-6; 7 bases map to TRBD1. CDR1 is SSHAT and CDR2 is FNYEAQ in the germline V gene (reference sequence). The CDR3 loop spans 18 amino acids.

This sequence joins TRBV25-1 and TRBJ1-3; D gene ambiguous. The V gene lost 3 bases and the J gene lost 3 bases, with 9 bases spanning the gap. This CDR3 is built from 14 residues. CDR1 is MGHDK and CDR2 is SYGVNS in the germline V gene. The CDR3 region has the DNA TGTGCCAGCAGTGAGCCTGGGCTTGGAAACACCATATATTTT. It encodes CASSEPGLGNTIYF.

The chain joins TRBV10-1 to TRBJ2-3, with 10 bases fitting TRBD2. This CDR3 spans 14 amino acids. J was trimmed by 4 bases and V by 7 bases; bases with no gene match: 5. Germline V gene data show CDR1 as WNHNN and CDR2 as SYGVQD (reference sequence). The CDR3 DNA follows: TGCGCCAGCAATGGGACTAGCGCACCAGATACGCAGTATTTT. Protein sequence: CASNGTSAPDTQYF.

This clonotype showed up just a few times. The chain uses TRBV5-8 and TRBJ2-5; D could derive from TRBD1 or TRBD2 (5 bases each). The V end lost 1 base, the J end lost 5 bases, and 12 bases lay between the germline ends. This CDR3 region has 14 residues. CDR1 is SGHTS and CDR2 is YDEGEE in the germline V gene. CDR3 amino acids: CASSLLVGDETQYF. The CDR3 DNA reads as TGTGCCAGCAGCTTGCTTGTAGGGGACGAGACCCAGTACTTC. Filled out from reference TRBV5-8 and TRBJ2-5, the complete variable domain reads EAGVTQSPTHLIKTRGQQATLRCSPISGHTSVYWYQQALGLGLQFLLWYDEGEERNRGNFPPRFSGRQFPNYSSELNVNALELEDSALYLCASSLLVGDETQYFGPGTRLLVL.

V usage is TRBV5-1 and J usage is TRBJ2-5; weak D call: TRBD1 (6 bases). CDR1 SGHRS and CDR2 YFSETQ come from the germline V gene. The CDR3 totals 13 residues. Trimming cost V 4 bases and J 5 bases, with 12 bases left between them. CDR3 residues: CASSGGGSETQYF. The CDR3 DNA follows: TGCGCCAGCAGCGGGGGCGGATCGGAGACCCAGTACTTC.

This clonotype was observed a few times. The chain has TRBV21-1 and TRBJ2-7; TRBD2, as called in the table, went unchecked against the DNA. TRBV21-1 is tagged as a pseudogene. This CDR3 has 14 residues. CDR3 loop: CASSPRQRDYEQYF. The CDR3 DNA is TGTGCCAGCAGCCCCCGGCAGCGGGACTACGAGCAGTACTTC.

This clonotype appeared many times. This chain connects TRBV12-3 or TRBV12-4 to TRBJ1-1; no clear D. V dropped 5 bases and J dropped 1 base, with 8 bases sitting between them. This CDR3 is built from 13 residues. The CDR3 loop reads CASSPPKNTEAFF. CDR3 in DNA: TGTGCCAGCAGTCCTCCTAAGAACACTGAAGCTTTCTTT.

The J gene is TRBJ2-2, the V gene TRBV10-3; either TRBD1 or TRBD2 may fit D (5 bases each). The CDR3 loop spans 15 amino acids. V was cut by 11 bases and J by 0 bases, with 16 bases left in between. The germline gives CDR1 ENHRY, CDR2 SYGVKD. The CDR3 DNA is TGTGCCTCCATGGGGGACCTTGCGAACACCGGGGAGCTGTTTTTT. Its protein product is CASMGDLANTGELFF.

The CDR3 here is CASTMGLAKNIQYF. DNA of the CDR3: TGTGCCAGCACCATGGGGCTAGCCAAAAACATTCAGTACTTC. The chain is built from TRBV12-3 or TRBV12-4 and TRBJ2-4; maybe TRBD1 (5 bases). This CDR3 has 14 amino acids. Trimming took off 7 bases at V and 0 bases at J, with 10 bases between the two ends.

This chain links TRBV5-1 with TRBJ2-6, with TRBD1 identical over 8 bases. Germline V gene lookup returns CDR1 SGHRS and CDR2 YFSETQ. With V trimmed by 4 bases and J by 1 base, 7 bases remained unmatched. CDR3 length: 17 amino acids. The CDR3 DNA is TGCGCCAGCAGCAACCGGGACAGGTCTTCTGGGGCCAACGTCCTGACTTTC. Translation gives CASSNRDRSSGANVLTF.

In DNA, the CDR3 is TGCGCCAGCAGGTACTCATGGGGAATTAATGAAAAACTGTTTTTT. Residues: CASRYSWGINEKLFF. The chain joins TRBV5-1 to TRBJ1-4; unclear D gene. Trimming cost V 5 bases and J 4 bases, with 15 bases left between them. The CDR3 loop spans 15 amino acids. Germline assignment: CDR1 SGHRS and CDR2 YFSETQ.

In its sample, this clonotype was seen a few times. The rearrangement links TRBV27 to TRBJ1-5; maybe TRBD1 (6 bases). Deletions cut 5 bases from V and 7 bases from J, with 15 bases between. The CDR3 length is 14 residues. CDR1 and CDR2 (germline): MNHEY, SMNVEV (reference sequence). CDR3 coding DNA: TGTGCCAGCAGTCCCGGTGGGGGCGGGCAGCCCCAGCATTTT. It specifies CASSPGGGGQPQHF.

V and J are TRBV6-2 or TRBV6-3 and TRBJ2-1, with a possible D match to TRBD2 (5 bases). The germline V gene encodes CDR1 MNHEY and CDR2 SVGEGT. The CDR3 loop spans 14 amino acids. Trimming shortened V by 10 bases and J by 9 bases, and 22 bases separated the two germline ends. The CDR3 protein is CATKRRNLSIEQFF. CDR3 sequence (DNA): TGTGCCACCAAGAGGAGGAACCTTTCGATTGAGCAGTTCTTC.

The CDR3, as DNA: TGCGCCAGCAGCTTGACCGGGACAGGGACAACAGATACGCAGTATTTT. Its protein product is CASSLTGTGTTDTQYF. J is TRBJ2-3 and V is TRBV5-1; 9 bases align to TRBD1. The CDR3 runs 16 residues. Per germline, CDR1 SGHRS and CDR2 YFSETQ. J gave up 3 bases and V 1 base, and 6 bases lay outside the gene matches.

This clonotype was seen a handful of times. The chain combines TRBV27 with TRBJ2-7, with 12 bases fitting TRBD2. This CDR3 has 17 amino acids. V was clipped by 4 bases and J by 6 bases; unmatched bases: 13. Germline V gene sequence: CDR1 MNHEY, CDR2 SMNVEV (reference sequence). CDR3 amino acids: CASSSTRLAGAGGEQYF. DNA for the CDR3: TGTGCCAGCAGTTCGACCCGACTAGCGGGAGCTGGTGGCGAGCAGTACTTC.

Only a few counts were recorded for this clonotype. The V and J genes are TRBV12-3 or TRBV12-4 and TRBJ2-7, with a weak D call TRBD2 (5 bases). The CDR3 sequence is 14 residues long. Between the trimmed V and J ends, which lost 2 bases and 0 bases, there was a span of 8 bases. The DNA for the CDR3 is TGTGCCAGCAGTTTACGGAGGAGCTCCTACGAGCAGTACTTC. Its translation is CASSLRRSSYEQYF.